Described below is a single T cell receptor beta chain sequence and its context. The antigen remains undetermined. Libraries were prepared by immunoSEQ multiplex PCR; TCRdb keeps only in-frame clonotypes and omits some of them. The data show about 24,000 clones, about 95% seen once. Tuberculin skin test and IGRA determined adolescents' latent tuberculosis status at entry. This entry belongs to a study of T cells in tuberculosis. The wider study: CD1B tetramers identified T cells specific for mycobacterial lipid GMM.

V lost 11 bases and J 6 bases, leaving 22 bases between the germline ends. The CDR3 spans 14 residues. Germline lookup yields CDR1 SEHNR and CDR2 FQNEAQ (reference sequence). Study findings and constraints: The TCR-beta difference was not significant; alpha differences partly reflected length. Selection depended on which cryopreserved specimens were available.

The sequencing sample was made of PBMCs. The TCR originated in a donor aged 10 to 29 with latent tuberculosis or without tuberculosis infection. The J gene is TRBJ1-2, the V gene TRBV7-9, with no clear D. Here the CDR3 DNA reads TGTGCCGGTTTCCGACGGGGTGCATCAGATGGCTACACCTTC. As protein: CAGFRRGASDGYTF.